The clone carrying this T cell receptor (beta chain) was observed many times. No antigen is known for it. Both iRepertoire HTBI primers and Arm-PCR of CDR3 regions were used to build the TCR beta libraries. Using its own MiXCR run on the multiplex PCR reads, TCRdb lists one record per CDR3 protein. The table includes fewer than 650,000 distinct CDR3 sequences, 15% to 20% detected once. Between the trimmed V and J ends, which lost 8 bases and 1 base, there was a span of 12 bases. The CDR3 is made up of 13 amino acids. Germline CDR1 and CDR2: SGHTA and FQGNSA. The sample originates from a study of regulatory T cells in long-lasting Graves disease. Study-level points and caveats: Persistent patients had more shared public clonotypes (approximately 2,700) than new patients (roughly 970). Among samples with persistent disease, TRBV28, TRBJ1-2 and TRBJ2-5 were favored. Relative to newly diagnosed Graves' patients, persistent ones had lower TCR diversity.

Specified time point: newly diagnosed GD, antithyroid drugs for less than 3 months. From PBMCs, RNA was extracted and then used to make the TCR library. This sample also appeared in a second study, on T cells in Graves' hyperthyroidism and ophthalmopathy. That study reports: Carried out on the TCR CDR3, a first-round RT-PCR used the HTBI primer set.

The chain links TRBV7-2 to TRBJ2-7; D possibly corresponds to TRBD1 (6 bases). The input for sequencing was peripheral blood mononuclear cells (PBMCs), taken at new diagnosis, from a patient treated with antithyroid drugs. This clonotype was obtained from a young man with Graves disease. CDR3 DNA: TGTGCCAGCCTACTACAGGGATCCTACGAGCAGTACTTC. It encodes CASLLQGSYEQYF.